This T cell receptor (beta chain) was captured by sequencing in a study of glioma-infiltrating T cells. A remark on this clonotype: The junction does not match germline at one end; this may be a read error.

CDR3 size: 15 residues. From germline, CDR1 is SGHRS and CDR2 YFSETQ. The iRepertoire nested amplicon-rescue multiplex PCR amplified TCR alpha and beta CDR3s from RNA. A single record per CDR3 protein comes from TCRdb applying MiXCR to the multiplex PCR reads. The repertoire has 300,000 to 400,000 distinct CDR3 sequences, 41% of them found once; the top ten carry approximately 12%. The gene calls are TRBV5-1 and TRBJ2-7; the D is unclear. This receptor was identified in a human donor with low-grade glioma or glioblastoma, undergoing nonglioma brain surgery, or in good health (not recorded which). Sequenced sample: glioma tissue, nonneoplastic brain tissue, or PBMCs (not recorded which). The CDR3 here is CASSPVGYLSYEQYF. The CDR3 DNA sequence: TGCGCTAGCAGCCCCGTGGGTTATCTCTCCTACGAGCAGTACTTC.